The rows below give T cell receptor beta chains drawn from one sample of a study of control samples from healthy donors and cancer patients. Assay used: immunoSEQ multiplex PCR; TCRdb lists only in-frame clones, some missing. Found here are approximately 180,000 clones, around 90% of them singletons; the top ten hold around 2%. The sequencing input was blood. The receptors originated from a woman aged 40 to 50 in good health. Each CDR3 is given with its conserved first and last residue. D genes are given only for firm matches. A row's size may be missing; if present it is once, few, many or a size class.

d_gene: NA
len: 15
j_gene: TRBJ2-5
abundance: NA
v_gene: TRBV5-1
CDR3nt: TGCGCCAGCAGCTTGGTAGCGGAGCGCCAAGAGACCCAGTACTTC
CDR3aa: CASSLVAERQETQYF

d_gene: TRBD1
len: 14
j_gene: TRBJ2-7
abundance: NA
v_gene: TRBV27
CDR3nt: TGTGCCAGCAGTCCGGGACAGGGGGTCGGCGAGCAGTACTTC
CDR3aa: CASSPGQGVGEQYF

d_gene: NA
len: 14
j_gene: TRBJ1-1
abundance: once
v_gene: TRBV5-1
CDR3nt: TGCGCCAGCAGCTCGGGGGAACAGATAGCTGAAGCTTTCTTT
CDR3aa: CASSSGEQIAEAFF

d_gene: NA
len: 17
j_gene: TRBJ1-6
abundance: NA
v_gene: TRBV5-5
CDR3nt: TGTGCCAGCAGCCCCTGGGACTCCAGCTCCTATAATTCACCCCTCCACTTT
CDR3aa: CASSPWDSSSYNSPLHF

d_gene: NA
len: 14
j_gene: TRBJ2-1
abundance: NA
v_gene: TRBV3-1/TRBV3-2
CDR3nt: TGTGCCAGCAGCGCCCGGAGACTTGACAATGAGCAGTTCTTC
CDR3aa: CASSARRLDNEQFF

d_gene: NA
len: 13
j_gene: TRBJ1-5
abundance: NA
v_gene: TRBV7-3
CDR3nt: TGTGCCAGCAGCACAGGCCCGAATCAGCCCCAGCATTTT
CDR3aa: CASSTGPNQPQHF

d_gene: NA
len: 15
j_gene: TRBJ2-5
abundance: NA
v_gene: TRBV2
CDR3nt: TGTGCCAGCACCTGGGGGACCACCGGGGGAGAGACCCAGTACTTC
CDR3aa: CASTWGTTGGETQYF

d_gene: TRBD1
len: 18
j_gene: TRBJ2-7
abundance: NA
v_gene: TRBV12-5
CDR3nt: TGTGCTAGTGGTCTCTCTTGGGACAGTACTTACCAAACCTACGAGCAGTACTTC
CDR3aa: CASGLSWDSTYQTYEQYF

d_gene: NA
len: 16
j_gene: TRBJ1-2
abundance: NA
v_gene: TRBV6-5
CDR3nt: TGTGCCAGCAGTTACTCGATTACAGGGACCAACTATGGCTACACCTTC
CDR3aa: CASSYSITGTNYGYTF

d_gene: NA
len: 19
j_gene: TRBJ2-1
abundance: NA
v_gene: TRBV18
CDR3nt: TGTGCCAGCTCACCACTTCTCACCTCTTTCGGGGACGGAGACAATGAGCAGTTCTTC
CDR3aa: CASSPLLTSFGDGDNEQFF

d_gene: NA
len: 13
j_gene: TRBJ2-7
abundance: NA
v_gene: TRBV19
CDR3nt: TGTGCCAGTAGCCGAGGCCTATACTACGAGCAGTACTTC
CDR3aa: CASSRGLYYEQYF

d_gene: NA
len: 12
j_gene: TRBJ2-1
abundance: NA
v_gene: TRBV11-3
CDR3nt: TGTGCCAGCAGCTTAGAGGGCAGTGAGCAGTTCTTC
CDR3aa: CASSLEGSEQFF